This TCR beta chain was retrieved from a study of shared clonotypes between healthy human individuals. Findings and limits, study-wide: The donor pool, a small one, limited the genetic and exposure-history diversity represented. Non-shared clonotypes displayed generation probabilities falling below those of clonotypes present in all four donors.

A word on this clone: What it binds is not known.

The sorted-subset replicate PCRs were given about 210 ng DNA, which is approximately 30,000 T cell genomes. TCRdb keeps only in-frame clones here, not all; method: immunoSEQ multiplex PCR. The table records more than 1,200,000 clones, about 98.5% of them present only once. Every donor was a Caucasian adult from Nashville, Tennessee. CDR3 length: 13 residues. Trimming cost V 4 bases and J 6 bases; bases outside gene matches: 6. Germline lookup yields CDR1 SGHTA and CDR2 FQGNSA. The gene calls are TRBV7-2 and TRBJ2-7; TRBD1 matches 7 bases. The sequence came from a man aged 25-45 years in good health. Sequenced input: naive CD4+ T cells sorted from blood. Regarding subset: CD45RA+ positively selected. CDR3 bases: TGTGCCAGCAGCTCTCAGGGGGTGGGCGAGCAGTACTTC. Its translation is CASSSQGVGEQYF.